This TCR beta chain was sequenced during a study of cytomegalovirus exposure and HLA in healthy donors. Points from the study as a whole: The study flagged about 150 TCR beta chains as cytomegalovirus-associated. Published work reported that the classifier diagnosed cytomegalovirus status with high specificity and sensitivity. Presence/absence analysis assumed near-uniform sequencing depth across donors. CMV serostatus was the sole immune exposure data available.

Use of 60 Vbeta and 13 Jbeta primers characterized the PCR. The protocol was immunoSEQ multiplex PCR, while the TCRdb copy is restricted to in-frame clones and leaves out a portion. The sample records over 150,000 clones, about 80% being singletons. CDR3 length equals 15 residues. Per the germline V gene, CDR1 is LNHDA and CDR2 is SQIVND (reference sequence). V was trimmed by 2 bases and J by 2 bases, leaving 12 bases between them. Worth noting for this clone: Its specificity is unknown.

Sequences were obtained from PBMCs. The chain has TRBV19 and TRBJ1-2; no definite D call. This TCR came from a boy aged 5-17 years in good health and CMV-seronegative. CDR3 residues: CASSISAGQNYGYTF. CDR3 sequence (DNA): TGTGCCAGTAGTATATCGGCAGGTCAGAACTATGGCTACACCTTC.